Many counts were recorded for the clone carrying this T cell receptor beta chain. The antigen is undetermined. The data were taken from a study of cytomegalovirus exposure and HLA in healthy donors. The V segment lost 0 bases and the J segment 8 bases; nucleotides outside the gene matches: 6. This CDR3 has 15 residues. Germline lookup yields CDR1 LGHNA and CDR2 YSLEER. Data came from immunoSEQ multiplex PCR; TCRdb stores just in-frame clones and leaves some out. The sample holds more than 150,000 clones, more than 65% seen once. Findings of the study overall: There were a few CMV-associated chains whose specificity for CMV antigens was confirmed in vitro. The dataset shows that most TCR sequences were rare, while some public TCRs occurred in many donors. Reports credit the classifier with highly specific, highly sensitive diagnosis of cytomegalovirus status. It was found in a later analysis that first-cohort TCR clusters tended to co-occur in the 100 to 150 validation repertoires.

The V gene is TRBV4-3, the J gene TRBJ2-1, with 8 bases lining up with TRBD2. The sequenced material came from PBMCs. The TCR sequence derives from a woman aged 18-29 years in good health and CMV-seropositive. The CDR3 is CASSQESRGGYEQFF. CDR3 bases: TGCGCCAGCAGCCAAGAATCCCGGGGGGGATATGAGCAGTTCTTC.